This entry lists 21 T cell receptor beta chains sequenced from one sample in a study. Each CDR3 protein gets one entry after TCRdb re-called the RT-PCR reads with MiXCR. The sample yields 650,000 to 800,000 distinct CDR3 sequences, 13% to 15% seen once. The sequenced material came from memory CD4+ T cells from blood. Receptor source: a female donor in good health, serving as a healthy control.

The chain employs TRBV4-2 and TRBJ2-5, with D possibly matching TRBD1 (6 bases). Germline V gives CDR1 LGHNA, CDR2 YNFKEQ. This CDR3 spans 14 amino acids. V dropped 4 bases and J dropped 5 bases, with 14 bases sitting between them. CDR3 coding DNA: TGTGCCAGCAGCCCGGCCCCAGGGGAGGAGACCCAGTACTTC. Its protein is CASSPAPGEETQYF.

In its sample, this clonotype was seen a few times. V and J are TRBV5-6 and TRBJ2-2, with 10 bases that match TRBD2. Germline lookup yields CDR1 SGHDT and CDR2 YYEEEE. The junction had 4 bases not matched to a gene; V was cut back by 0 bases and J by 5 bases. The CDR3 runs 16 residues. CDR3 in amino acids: CASSLEPAGGTGELFF. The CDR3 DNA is TGTGCCAGCAGCTTGGAGCCAGCGGGAGGGACCGGGGAGCTGTTTTTT.

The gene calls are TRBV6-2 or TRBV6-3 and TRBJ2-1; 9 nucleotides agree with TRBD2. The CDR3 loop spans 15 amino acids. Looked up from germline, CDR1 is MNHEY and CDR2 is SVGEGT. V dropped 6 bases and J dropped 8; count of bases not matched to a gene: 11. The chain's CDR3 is CASSKTSGPNDEQFF. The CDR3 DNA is TGTGCCAGCAGCAAAACTAGCGGGCCCAACGATGAGCAGTTCTTC.

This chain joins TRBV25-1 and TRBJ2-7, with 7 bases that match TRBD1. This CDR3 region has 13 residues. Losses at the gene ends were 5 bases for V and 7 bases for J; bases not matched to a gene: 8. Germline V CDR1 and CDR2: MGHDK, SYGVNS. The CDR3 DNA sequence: TGTGCCAGCAGTTCTCACCCAGGGGGAGAGCAGTACTTC. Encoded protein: CASSSHPGGEQYF.

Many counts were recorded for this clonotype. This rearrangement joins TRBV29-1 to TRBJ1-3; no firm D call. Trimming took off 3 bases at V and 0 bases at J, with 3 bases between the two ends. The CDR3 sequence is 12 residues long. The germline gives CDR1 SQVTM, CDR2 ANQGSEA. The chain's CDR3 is CSVDSSGNTIYF. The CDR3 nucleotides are TGCAGCGTTGACTCCTCTGGAAACACCATATATTTT.

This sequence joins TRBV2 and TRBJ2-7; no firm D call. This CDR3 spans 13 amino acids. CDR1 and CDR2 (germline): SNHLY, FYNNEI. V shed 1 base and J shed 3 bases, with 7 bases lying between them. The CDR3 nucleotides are TGTGCCAGCAGTGAAGGCCGGATCTACGAGCAGTACTTC. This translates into CASSEGRIYEQYF.

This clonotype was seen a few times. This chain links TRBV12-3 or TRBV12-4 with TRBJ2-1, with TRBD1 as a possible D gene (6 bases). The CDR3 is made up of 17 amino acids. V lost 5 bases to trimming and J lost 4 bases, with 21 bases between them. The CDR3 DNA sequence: TGTGCCAGCAGTCGCGGCGAAGGACAGAGATCTTACAATGAGCAGTTCTTC. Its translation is CASSRGEGQRSYNEQFF.

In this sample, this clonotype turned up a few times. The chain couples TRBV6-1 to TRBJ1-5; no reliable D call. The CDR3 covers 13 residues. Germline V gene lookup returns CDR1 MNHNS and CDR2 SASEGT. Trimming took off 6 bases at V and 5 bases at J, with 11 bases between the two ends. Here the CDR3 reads CASRGNSDQPQHF. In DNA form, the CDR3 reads TGTGCCAGCAGAGGGAACAGCGATCAGCCCCAGCATTTT.

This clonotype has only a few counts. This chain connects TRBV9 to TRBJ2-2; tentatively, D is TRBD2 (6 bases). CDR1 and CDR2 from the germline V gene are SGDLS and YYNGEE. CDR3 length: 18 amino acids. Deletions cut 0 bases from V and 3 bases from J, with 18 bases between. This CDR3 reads CASSVALGGGGHTGELFF. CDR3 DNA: TGTGCCAGCAGCGTAGCTTTAGGTGGGGGAGGCCACACCGGGGAGCTGTTTTTT.

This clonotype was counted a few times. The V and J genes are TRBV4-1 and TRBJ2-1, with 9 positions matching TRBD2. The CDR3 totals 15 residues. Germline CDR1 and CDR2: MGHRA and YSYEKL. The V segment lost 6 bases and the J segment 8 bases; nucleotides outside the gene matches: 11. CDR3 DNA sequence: TGCGCCAGCAGGAGGGGCGGGAGGGCCCTAGATGAGCAGTTCTTC. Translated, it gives CASRRGGRALDEQFF.

The CDR3 loop reads CSARMIGLAGLEQYF. Written as DNA, the CDR3 is TGCAGTGCTAGAATGATTGGACTAGCGGGGTTGGAGCAGTACTTC. This chain links TRBV20-1 with TRBJ2-7, with 12 bases aligning to TRBD2. In germline, CDR1 is DFQATT, CDR2 SNEGSKA (reference sequence). Trimming took 2 bases from V and 7 from J; bases not matched to a gene: 9. CDR3 length equals 15 residues.

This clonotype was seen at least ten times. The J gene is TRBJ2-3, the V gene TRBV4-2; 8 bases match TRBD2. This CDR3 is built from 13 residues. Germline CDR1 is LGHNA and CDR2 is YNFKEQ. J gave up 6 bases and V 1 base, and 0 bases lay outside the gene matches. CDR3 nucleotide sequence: TGTGCCAGCAGCCAAGGACTAGCGGATACGCAGTATTTT. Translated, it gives CASSQGLADTQYF.

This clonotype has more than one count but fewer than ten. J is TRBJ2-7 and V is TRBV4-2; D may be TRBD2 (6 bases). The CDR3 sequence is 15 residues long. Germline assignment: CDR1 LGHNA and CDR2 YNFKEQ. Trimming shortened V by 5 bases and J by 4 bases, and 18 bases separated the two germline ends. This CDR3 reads CASSYTHQSGYEQYF. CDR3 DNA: TGTGCCAGCAGCTACACCCATCAAAGCGGGTACGAGCAGTACTTC.

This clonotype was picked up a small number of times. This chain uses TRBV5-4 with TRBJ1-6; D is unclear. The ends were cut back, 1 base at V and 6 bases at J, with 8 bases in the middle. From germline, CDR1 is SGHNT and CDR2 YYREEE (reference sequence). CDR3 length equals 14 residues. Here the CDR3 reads CASSLTDINSPLHF. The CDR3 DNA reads TGTGCCAGCAGCTTGACAGATATTAATTCACCCCTCCACTTT.

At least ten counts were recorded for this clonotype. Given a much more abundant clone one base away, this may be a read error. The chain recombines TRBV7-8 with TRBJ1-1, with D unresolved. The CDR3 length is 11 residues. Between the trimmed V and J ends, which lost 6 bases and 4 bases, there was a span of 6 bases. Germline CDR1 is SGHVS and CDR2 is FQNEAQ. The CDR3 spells CASSLSTEAFF. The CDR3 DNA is TGTGCCAGCAGTTTGAGCACTGAAGCTTTCTTT.

The CDR3: CASSPAAGDDGYTF. The CDR3 DNA is TGTGCCAGCTCACCGGCGGCAGGGGATGATGGCTACACCTTC. V usage is TRBV18 and J usage is TRBJ1-2; a weak D match, TRBD1 (6 bases). The CDR3 runs to 14 residues. V was pared by 3 bases and J by 6 bases, with 14 bases between. Looked up from germline, CDR1 is KGHSH and CDR2 is LQKENI.

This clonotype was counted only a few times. The CDR3 region is CSANRQQETQYF. Here the CDR3 DNA reads TGCAGTGCCAACAGACAGCAAGAGACCCAGTACTTC. The gene calls are TRBV20-1 and TRBJ2-5; weak D call: TRBD1 (5 bases). This CDR3 is built from 12 residues. V lost 6 bases and J 2 bases, leaving 10 bases between the germline ends. From germline, CDR1 is DFQATT and CDR2 SNEGSKA (reference sequence).

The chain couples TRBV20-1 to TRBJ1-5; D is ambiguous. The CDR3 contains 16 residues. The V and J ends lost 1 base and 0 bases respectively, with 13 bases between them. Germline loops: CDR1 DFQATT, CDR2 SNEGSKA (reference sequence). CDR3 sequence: CSARAIGGNSNQPQHF. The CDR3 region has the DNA TGCAGTGCTAGAGCTATCGGCGGAAATAGCAATCAGCCCCAGCATTTT.

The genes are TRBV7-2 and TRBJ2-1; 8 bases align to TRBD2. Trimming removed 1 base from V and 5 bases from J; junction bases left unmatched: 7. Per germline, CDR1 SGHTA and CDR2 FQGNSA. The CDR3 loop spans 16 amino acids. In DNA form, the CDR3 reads TGTGCCAGCAGCTTAGGACCGGGAGGGAGTAACAATGAGCAGTTCTTC. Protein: CASSLGPGGSNNEQFF.

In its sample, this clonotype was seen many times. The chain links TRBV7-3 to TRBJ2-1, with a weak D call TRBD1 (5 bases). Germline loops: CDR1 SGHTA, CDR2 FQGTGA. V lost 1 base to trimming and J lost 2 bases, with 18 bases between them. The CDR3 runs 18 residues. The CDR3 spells CASSLMGIGQGTYNEQFF. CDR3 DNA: TGTGCCAGCAGCTTAATGGGGATAGGTCAGGGCACCTACAATGAGCAGTTCTTC.

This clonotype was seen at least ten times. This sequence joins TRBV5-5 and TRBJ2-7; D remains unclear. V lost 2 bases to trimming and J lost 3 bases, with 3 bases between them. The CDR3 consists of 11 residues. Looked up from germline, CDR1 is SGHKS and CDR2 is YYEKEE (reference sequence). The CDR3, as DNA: TGTGCCAGCAGCTTTCTCTACGAGCAGTACTTC. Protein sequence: CASSFLYEQYF.